Given below is one T cell receptor beta chain in context. These data come from a study of T cell repertoires in cytomegalovirus infection. Per germline, CDR1 LGHDT and CDR2 YNNKEL (reference sequence). This CDR3 comprises 15 residues. V lost 4 bases, J lost 6 bases, and 10 bases stayed unmatched. From the reads, TCRdb called clonotypes with MiXCR, one entry per CDR3 protein. This table has 200,000 to 300,000 distinct CDR3 sequences, roughly 15% appearing once. Sequenced material: PBMCs. The rearrangement links TRBV3-1 to TRBJ1-1; 8 nucleotides match TRBD1. The clonotype originates from a human donor in good health (CMV status not recorded). Some clones in this sample may be carry-over from other donors' samples. Here the CDR3 reads CASSPLTGVESEAFF. In nucleotides, the CDR3 is TGTGCCAGCAGCCCGCTGACAGGGGTAGAATCTGAAGCTTTCTTT.